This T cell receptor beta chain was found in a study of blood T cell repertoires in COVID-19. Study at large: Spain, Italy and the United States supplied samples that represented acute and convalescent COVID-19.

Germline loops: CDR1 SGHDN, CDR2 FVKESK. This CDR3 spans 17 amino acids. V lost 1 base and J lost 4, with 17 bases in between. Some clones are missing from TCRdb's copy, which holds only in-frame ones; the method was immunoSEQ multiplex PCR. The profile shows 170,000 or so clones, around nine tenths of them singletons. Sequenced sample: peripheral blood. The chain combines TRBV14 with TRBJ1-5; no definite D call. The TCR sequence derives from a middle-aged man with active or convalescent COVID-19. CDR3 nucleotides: TGTGCCAGCAGCCAAGTCAACTTTGTCCCGACAAATCAGCCCCAGCATTTT. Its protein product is CASSQVNFVPTNQPQHF.